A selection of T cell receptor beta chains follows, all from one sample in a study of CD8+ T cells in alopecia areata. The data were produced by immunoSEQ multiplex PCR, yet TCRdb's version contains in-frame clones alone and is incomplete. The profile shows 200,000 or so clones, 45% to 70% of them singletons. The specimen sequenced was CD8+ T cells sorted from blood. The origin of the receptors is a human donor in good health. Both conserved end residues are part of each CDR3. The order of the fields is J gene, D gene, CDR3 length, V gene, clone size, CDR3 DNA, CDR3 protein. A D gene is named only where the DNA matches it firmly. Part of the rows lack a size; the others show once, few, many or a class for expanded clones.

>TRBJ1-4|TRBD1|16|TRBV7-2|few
TGTGCCAGCAGCATACTCTCCGGGACAGGGATTGAAAAACTGTTTTTT
CASSILSGTGIEKLFF
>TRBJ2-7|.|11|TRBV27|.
TGTGCCAGCAGTTTAGTAGGCGAGCAGTACTTC
CASSLVGEQYF
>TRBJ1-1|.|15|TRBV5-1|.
TGCGCCAGCAGCCTGGACGCATCCTACAGTGCTGAAGCTTTCTTT
CASSLDASYSAEAFF
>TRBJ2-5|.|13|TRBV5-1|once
TGCGCCAGCAGCTTGGACTGGGGAGAGACCCAGTACTTC
CASSLDWGETQYF
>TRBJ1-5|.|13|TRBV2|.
TGTGCCAGCAGTGAACGGGGGGCTCAGCCCCAGCATTTT
CASSERGAQPQHF
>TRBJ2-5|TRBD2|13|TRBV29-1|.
TGCAGCGTGATGGGACTAGACCAAGAGACCCAGTACTTC
CSVMGLDQETQYF
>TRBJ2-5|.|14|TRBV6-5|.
TGTGCCAGCAGTACCTCGGGATCCCAAGAGACCCAGTACTTC
CASSTSGSQETQYF
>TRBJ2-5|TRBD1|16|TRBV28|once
TGTGCCAGCAGTTCCCCGGGACAGGGTATCCAAGAGACCCAGTACTTC
CASSSPGQGIQETQYF
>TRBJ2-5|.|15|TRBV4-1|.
TGCGCCAGCAGCCTAGTGTCGCGGAGGAGCGAGACCCAGTACTTC
CASSLVSRRSETQYF
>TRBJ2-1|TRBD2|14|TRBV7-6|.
TGTGCCAGCAGCTTAGGTCGGGAGGGCAATGAGCAGTTCTTC
CASSLGREGNEQFF
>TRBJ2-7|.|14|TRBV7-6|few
TGTGCCAGCAGCTTCGGCGGGGAGTCCTACGAGCAGTACTTC
CASSFGGESYEQYF
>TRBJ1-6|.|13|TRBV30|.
TGTGCCTGGAGAGGCGGGAACCTTTCACCCCTCCACTTT
CAWRGGNLSPLHF
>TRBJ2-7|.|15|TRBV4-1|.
TGCGCCAGCAGCCAAGATGAGGACACCTCCTACGAGCAGTACTTC
CASSQDEDTSYEQYF
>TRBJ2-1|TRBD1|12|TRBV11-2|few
TGTGCCAGCAGCCTCAGGGGGCAGGTTAAGTTCTTC
CASSLRGQVKFF
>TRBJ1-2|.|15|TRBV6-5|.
TGTGCCAGCACCTACTTTAGGGGGGCTGACTATGGCTACACCTTC
CASTYFRGADYGYTF
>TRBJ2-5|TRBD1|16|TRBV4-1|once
TGCGCCAGCAGCCAAGACGACAGGGATTATCAAGAGACCCAGTACTTC
CASSQDDRDYQETQYF
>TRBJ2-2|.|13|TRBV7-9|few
TGTGCCAGCAGCCACAGGGACACCGGGGAGCTGTTTTTT
CASSHRDTGELFF
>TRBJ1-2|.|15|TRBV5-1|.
TGCGCCAGCAGCTTGGAGGTTGCACCCAACTATGGCTACACCTTC
CASSLEVAPNYGYTF
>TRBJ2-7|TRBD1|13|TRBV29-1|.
TGCAGCGCCCAGGGGGTCCATGCGTACGAGCAGTACTTC
CSAQGVHAYEQYF
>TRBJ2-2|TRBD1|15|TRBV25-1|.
TGTGCCAGTGCTCTATGGGACAGCAAGGCCGGGGAGCTGTTTTTT
CASALWDSKAGELFF
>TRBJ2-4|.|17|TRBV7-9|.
TGTGCCAGCAGCCAAGGAGGGGGACAGAGTGGCAAAAACATTCAGTACTTC
CASSQGGGQSGKNIQYF
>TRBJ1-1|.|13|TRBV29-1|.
TGCAGCGCGGGCAGTAATGGGAACACTGAAGCTTTCTTT
CSAGSNGNTEAFF
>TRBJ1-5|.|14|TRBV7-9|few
TGTGCCAGCAGCTCCCCGGACTACGATCAGCCCCAGCATTTT
CASSSPDYDQPQHF
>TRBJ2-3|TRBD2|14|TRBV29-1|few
TGCAGCGTTTCCCCCTTGGGGGGGATAGATACGCAGTATTTT
CSVSPLGGIDTQYF
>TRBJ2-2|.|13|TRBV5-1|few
TGCGCCAGCAGCTTGGCCAGAACCGGGGAGCTGTTTTTT
CASSLARTGELFF
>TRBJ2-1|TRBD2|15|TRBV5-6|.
TGTGCCAGCAGCCACGGGACTAGCGGGGGACATGAGCAGTTCTTC
CASSHGTSGGHEQFF
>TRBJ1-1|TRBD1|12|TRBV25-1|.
TGTGCCACCGGACAGGGGGCCGGTGAAGCTTTCTTT
CATGQGAGEAFF
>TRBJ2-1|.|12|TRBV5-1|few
TGCGCCAGCAGCTTGGTCGCGAATGAGCAGTTCTTC
CASSLVANEQFF
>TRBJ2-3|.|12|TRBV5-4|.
TGTGCCAGCAGCCTACTAGGAGATACGCAGTATTTT
CASSLLGDTQYF
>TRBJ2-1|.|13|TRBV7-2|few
TGTGCCAGCAGCGATACAGGCCCGGATGAGCAGTTCTTC
CASSDTGPDEQFF
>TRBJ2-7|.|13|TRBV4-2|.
TGTGCCAGCAGCCAGACGGAGGGGTACGAGCAGTACTTC
CASSQTEGYEQYF
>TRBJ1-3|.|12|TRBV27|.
TGTGCCAGTTCAGGAGCAGGAAACACCATATATTTT
CASSGAGNTIYF
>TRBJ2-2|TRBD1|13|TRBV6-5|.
TGTGCCGGTGGGACAGGGGGCACCGGGGAGCTGTTTTTT
CAGGTGGTGELFF
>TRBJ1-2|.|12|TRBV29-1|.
TGCAGCGTGGAGGGGGACGACTATGGCTACACCTTC
CSVEGDDYGYTF
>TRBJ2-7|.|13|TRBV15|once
TGTGCCACCAGCAGAGCAGGCAACTACGAGCAGTACTTC
CATSRAGNYEQYF
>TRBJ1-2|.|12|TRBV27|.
TGTGCCAGCAGTCCTCGGGACTATGGCTACACCTTC
CASSPRDYGYTF
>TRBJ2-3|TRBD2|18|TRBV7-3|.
TGTGCCAGCAGCTCCTCCCCCCGGGGGGGGCGACCCACAGATACGCAGTATTTT
CASSSSPRGGRPTDTQYF
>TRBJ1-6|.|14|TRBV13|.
TGTGCCAGCAGCTTAGGAACAGCCAAGGCACCCCTCCACTTT
CASSLGTAKAPLHF
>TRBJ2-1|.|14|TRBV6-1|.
TGTGCCAGCAGGCCCTCCGGGGGACACAATGAGCAGTTCTTC
CASRPSGGHNEQFF
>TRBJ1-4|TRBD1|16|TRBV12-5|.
TGTGCTAGTGGTTCGACAGGGGTGACAACTAATGAAAAACTGTTTTTT
CASGSTGVTTNEKLFF
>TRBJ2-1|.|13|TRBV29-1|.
TGCAGCGTCGAGGGGGGGGGCCGCAATGAGCAGTTCTTC
CSVEGGGRNEQFF
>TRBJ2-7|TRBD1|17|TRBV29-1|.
TGCAGCGTTGAAGATCGGGCGGGTACAGGGGTCCCCTACGAGCAGTACTTC
CSVEDRAGTGVPYEQYF
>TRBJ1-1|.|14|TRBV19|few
TGTGCCAGTAGTCTCCGTAAAAGGTTAGGTGAAGCTTTCTTT
CASSLRKRLGEAFF
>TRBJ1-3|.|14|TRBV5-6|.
TGTGCCAGCAGCTTGGATCAGGCTGGAAACACCATATATTTT
CASSLDQAGNTIYF
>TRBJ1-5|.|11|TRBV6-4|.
TGTGCCATTAATGGCAATCAGCCCCAGCATTTT
CAINGNQPQHF
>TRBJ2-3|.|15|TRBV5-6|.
TGTGCCAGCAGCCGCGGGACAGCTAGCACAGATACGCAGTATTTT
CASSRGTASTDTQYF